These 19 T cell receptor beta chains were sequenced from one sample in a study of human T cells and chemical hapten exposure. Time point reported: patch test 3, about 24 weeks after DPC sensitization. Described treatment: therapeutic diphenylcyclopropenone sensitization with weekly scalp DPC. TCRdb ran MiXCR on the RACE reads and lists one entry per CDR3 protein. The repertoire holds about 200,000 distinct CDR3 sequences, with around 25% as singletons. The source was whole blood, collected in connection with sensitization to the hapten diphenylcyclopropenone (DPC). All receptors come from a middle-aged woman with alopecia areata. Some clones in this sample may be carry-over from other donors' samples.

The chain links TRBV20-1 to TRBJ2-7; TRBD2 matches 7 bases. The CDR3 is 11 residues long. The germline V gene encodes CDR1 DFQATT and CDR2 SNEGSKA (reference sequence). V lost 3 bases to trimming and J lost 12 bases; unmatched junction nucleotides: 8. The CDR3 region has the DNA TGCAGTGCTAGCCCCGCGGGAGTACTGTACTTC. Translated, it gives CSASPAGVLYF.

This clonotype has more than one count but fewer than ten. The CDR3 region is CATRLLGGYTF. The CDR3 bases are TGTGCCACCAGACTATTGGGAGGCTACACCTTC. This sequence joins TRBV12-3 or TRBV12-4 and TRBJ1-2; no firm D call. The CDR3 is 11 amino acids. V lost 10 bases and J 8 bases, leaving 14 bases between the germline ends.

The rearrangement joins TRBV29-1 to TRBJ2-2; D may be TRBD2 (5 bases). The V gene's germline CDR1 is SQVTM and CDR2 ANQGSEA. The V and J ends lost 5 bases and 6 bases respectively, with 13 bases between them. There are 13 residues in the CDR3. The CDR3, as DNA: TGCAGCGTTCCGAAGGGAGCGGCCGGGGAGCTGTTTTTT. It is translated as CSVPKGAAGELFF.

The chain has TRBV18 and TRBJ2-1; D ambiguous. CDR1 and CDR2 from the germline V gene are KGHSH and LQKENI. The CDR3 extends over 15 amino acids. V lost 2 bases to trimming and J lost 0 bases, with 8 bases between them. CDR3 bases: TGTGCCAGCTCACCAACGGAGAGCTCCTACAATGAGCAGTTCTTC. Translated, it gives CASSPTESSYNEQFF.

This clonotype has a handful of counts. The chain is built from TRBV5-1 and TRBJ1-6; the D gene is possibly TRBD1 (5 bases). Trimming left V 4 bases short and J 7 bases short, with 15 bases between. Looked up from germline, CDR1 is SGHRS and CDR2 is YFSETQ. The CDR3 runs 15 residues. The CDR3 DNA reads as TGCGCCAGCAGCACAGGCAGTGGGGGGAATTCACCCCTCCACTTT. This translates into CASSTGSGGNSPLHF.

This chain connects TRBV7-9 to TRBJ2-2; D call uncertain. Germline V gene data show CDR1 as SEHNR and CDR2 as FQNEAQ (reference sequence). The V gene lost 2 bases and the J gene lost 1 base, with 14 bases spanning the gap. The CDR3 spans 17 residues. CDR3 nucleotides: TGTGCCAGCAGCTTATTGTGGCAGGCCATGAACACCGGGGAGCTGTTTTTT. This translates into CASSLLWQAMNTGELFF.

There are a few counts of this clonotype. The chain is built from TRBV20-1 and TRBJ2-7, with a tentative D call TRBD2 (6 bases). With 6 bases removed from V and 5 bases from J, the gap between germline ends came to 11 bases. The CDR3 spans 11 residues. CDR1 is DFQATT, CDR2 SNEGSKA, per germline (reference sequence). The CDR3 bases are TGCAGTGCGGCTAGCGAACACGAGCAGTACTTC. This encodes CSAASEHEQYF.

This clonotype occurred a few times. CDR3 coding DNA: TGTGCCAGCAGACTACGGGACAGCCGCAATCAGCCCCAGCATTTT. Its translation: CASRLRDSRNQPQHF. The chain has TRBV6-2 or TRBV6-3 and TRBJ1-5, with 7 bases fitting TRBD1. This CDR3 has 15 amino acids. Trimming took 6 bases from V and 2 from J; bases not matched to a gene: 7. Germline V lookup: CDR1 MNHEY, CDR2 SVGEGT.

This clonotype was counted between two and nine times. The CDR3 bases are TGTGCCATCAGTCGACGCTTGGGCGGATCCAGGGAGCTGTTTTTT. It encodes CAISRRLGGSRELFF. The chain uses TRBV10-3 and TRBJ2-2; the D is unclear. The V end lost 5 bases, the J end lost 9 bases, and 19 bases lay between the germline ends. Germline V gene sequence: CDR1 ENHRY, CDR2 SYGVKD. CDR3 length equals 15 residues.

This clonotype occurred many times. The genes are TRBV28 and TRBJ2-1, with 12 positions matching TRBD2. V gave up 6 bases and J gave up 10 bases; unmatched junction bases: 16. The CDR3 is 17 residues long. Germline V gene sequence: CDR1 MDHEN, CDR2 SYDVKM. The CDR3 nucleotides read TGTGCCAGCAGGCCCGGGGTACTAGCGGGAGGAGCCGGCGAGCAGTTCTTC. As protein: CASRPGVLAGGAGEQFF. Full variable domain (rest looked up from reference TRBV28 and TRBJ2-1): DVKVTQSSRYLVKRTGEKVFLECVQDMDHENMFWYRQDPGLGLRLIYFSYDVKMKEKGDIPEGYSVSREKKERFSLILESASTNQTSMYLCASRPGVLAGGAGEQFFGPGTRLTVL.

The V and J genes are TRBV7-2 and TRBJ2-3; D is uncertain. V was trimmed by 4 bases and J by 3 bases, leaving 14 bases between them. The CDR3 covers 15 residues. Germline V gives CDR1 SGHTA, CDR2 FQGNSA. The CDR3 spells CASSSWARRTDTQYF. The CDR3 region has the DNA TGTGCCAGCAGCTCGTGGGCCCGAAGGACAGATACGCAGTATTTT.

The chain employs TRBV3-1 and TRBJ1-2; possibly TRBD1 for D (6 bases). V was clipped by 0 bases and J by 4 bases, with 12 bases between them. The CDR3 spans 15 residues. The germline gives CDR1 LGHDT, CDR2 YNNKEL (reference sequence). The CDR3 DNA sequence: TGTGCCAGCAGCCAAGATCGTACGGGGGCCTATGGCTACACCTTC. Amino acids: CASSQDRTGAYGYTF.

This clonotype was seen repeatedly, ten times or more. The chain joins TRBV7-9 to TRBJ2-1, with D hard to call. The ends were cut back, 3 bases at V and 0 bases at J, with 9 bases in the middle. The V gene's germline CDR1 is SEHNR and CDR2 FQNEAQ (reference sequence). This CDR3 has 15 amino acids. The CDR3 region is CASSFTSGSYNEQFF. CDR3 sequence (DNA): TGTGCCAGCAGCTTTACCTCTGGCTCCTACAATGAGCAGTTCTTC.

This chain connects TRBV28 to TRBJ1-3; D gene ambiguous. From germline, CDR1 is MDHEN and CDR2 SYDVKM. Deletions cut 2 bases from V and 6 bases from J, with 5 bases between. CDR3 length: 12 amino acids. CDR3 DNA: TGTGCCAGCAGTTTAAGCGCAAACACCATATATTTT. It encodes CASSLSANTIYF.

The J gene is TRBJ2-3, the V gene TRBV28, with 8 bases fitting TRBD2. The V gene's germline CDR1 is MDHEN and CDR2 SYDVKM. The CDR3 length is 21 residues. V was pared by 5 bases and J by 2 bases, with 24 bases of the junction left unmatched. The CDR3 sequence: CASSPRGGRRKAGVSTDTQYF. CDR3 DNA sequence: TGTGCCAGCAGTCCCCGGGGGGGGCGCAGGAAAGCGGGCGTATCCACAGATACGCAGTATTTT.

The gene calls are TRBV28 and TRBJ1-2; 10 positions match TRBD1. This CDR3 has 14 amino acids. The trim removed 3 bases at V and 5 bases at J, leaving 3 bases unmatched. Germline V gives CDR1 MDHEN, CDR2 SYDVKM. The CDR3: CASSLGGQGYGYTF. CDR3 bases: TGTGCCAGCAGTTTGGGGGGACAGGGGTATGGCTACACCTTC.

The chain recombines TRBV23-1 with TRBJ2-1; D gene uncertain. TRBV23-1 is known as an ORF, though its function is uncertain. CDR3 length: 12 residues. Trimming took 4 bases from V and 6 from J, leaving 7 bases between them. CDR3 nucleotides: TGCGCCAGCAGTCCTCCCTTCAATGAGCAGTTCTTC. Translated, it gives CASSPPFNEQFF.

The chain carries TRBV2 and TRBJ2-7, with 7 bases that match TRBD2. CDR1 and CDR2 from the germline V gene are SNHLY and FYNNEI. This CDR3 has 13 residues. V lost 6 bases, J lost 5 bases, and 7 bases stayed unmatched. The CDR3 region is CASSNPGLHEQYF. The CDR3 nucleotides are TGTGCCAGCAGCAATCCGGGACTACACGAGCAGTACTTC.

The CDR3 sequence is CSVVGGLSYNEQFF. DNA of the CDR3: TGCAGCGTCGTCGGTGGTCTCTCCTACAATGAGCAGTTCTTC. This chain joins TRBV29-1 and TRBJ2-1; the D is unclear. Per the germline V gene, CDR1 is SQVTM and CDR2 is ANQGSEA. The CDR3 has 14 amino acids. V gave up 6 bases and J gave up 0 bases, with 12 bases separating them.